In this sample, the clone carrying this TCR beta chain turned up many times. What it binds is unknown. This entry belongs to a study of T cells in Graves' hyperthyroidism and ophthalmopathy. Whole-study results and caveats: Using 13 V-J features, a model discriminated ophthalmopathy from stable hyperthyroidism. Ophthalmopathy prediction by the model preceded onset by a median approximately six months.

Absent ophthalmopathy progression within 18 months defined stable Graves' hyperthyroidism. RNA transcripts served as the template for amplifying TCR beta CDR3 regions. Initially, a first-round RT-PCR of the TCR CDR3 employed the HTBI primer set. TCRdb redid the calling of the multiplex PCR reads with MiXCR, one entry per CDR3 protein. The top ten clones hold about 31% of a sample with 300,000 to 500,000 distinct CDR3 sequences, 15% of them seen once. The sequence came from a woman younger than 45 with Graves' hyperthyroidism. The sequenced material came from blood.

For the CDR3, the DNA is TGCAGTGCCCTTAGCGGGAGGGCTAGCACAGATACGCAGTATTTT. Its translation is CSALSGRASTDTQYF. V gene TRBV20-1 combines with J gene TRBJ2-3; TRBD2 matches at 11 bases. V shed 6 bases, J shed 0 bases, and the junction held 5 bases outside the gene matches. Germline V CDR1 and CDR2: DFQATT, SNEGSKA (reference sequence). This CDR3 region has 15 residues.